These T cell receptor beta chains were read from a single sample in a study of shared clonotypes between healthy human individuals. The data were produced by immunoSEQ multiplex PCR, yet TCRdb's version contains in-frame clones alone and is incomplete. The sample includes 660,000 or so clones, about 96% of them seen just once. What was sequenced was naive CD8+ T cells sorted from blood. The receptor source for this set is a woman in her twenties or thirties in good health. The conserved cysteine and the conserved F or W are not part of the CDR3 here. The D gene is left open where the match is weak. Where a row states a size, it is once, few, many or the class of an expanded clone; other rows omit it.

J gene	D gene	clone size	V gene	CDR3 protein
TRBJ2-1	NA	NA	TRBV27	ASSLRTTDNEQF
TRBJ2-1	TRBD2	NA	TRBV4-1	ASSQSDGRARINEQF
TRBJ2-1	TRBD2	NA	TRBV30	AWRASGSRHNEQF
TRBJ2-2	TRBD1	NA	TRBV7-9	ASSHPPGQGAGELF
TRBJ2-1	NA	NA	TRBV27	ASSFLGSDNEQF
TRBJ2-7	NA	NA	TRBV19	ASSAYFEDTYEQY
TRBJ1-1	NA	NA	TRBV5-5	ASSLGANTEAF
TRBJ1-5	NA	NA	TRBV21-1	ASFPLYSNQPQH
TRBJ1-1	NA	NA	TRBV27	ASTERGTEAF
TRBJ1-4	NA	NA	TRBV30	AWSDLGADEKLF
TRBJ2-1	NA	NA	TRBV11-1	ASSLARAPLVNEQF
TRBJ2-4	TRBD2	NA	TRBV4-2	ASSQERGAAKNIQY
TRBJ1-2	NA	NA	TRBV9	ASSVETVPYGYT
NA	TRBD2	NA	TRBV28	ASSPTGGRVTYEQY
TRBJ1-5	TRBD1	NA	TRBV6-5	ASSLHRGQSNQPQH
TRBJ1-5	NA	NA	TRBV27	ASSLGSNQPQH
TRBJ1-1	NA	NA	TRBV29-1	SVEPGGNTEAF
TRBJ2-1	TRBD1	NA	TRBV29-1	SGIGTDTANEQF
TRBJ2-3	TRBD1	NA	TRBV19	ASSRLTGDTQY
TRBJ2-2	TRBD2	NA	TRBV10-1	ASSESAGGANTGELF
TRBJ2-5	NA	NA	TRBV6-6	ASSQGRGETQY
TRBJ2-3	NA	NA	TRBV7-8	ASSLGAYTDTQY
TRBJ1-6	NA	NA	TRBV27	ASSLGKGGSPLH
TRBJ1-5	NA	NA	TRBV28	ASSLVRMSNQPQH
TRBJ2-7	TRBD1	NA	TRBV2	ASRKGTGYSYEQY
TRBJ2-1	TRBD2	once	TRBV7-8	ASSPSLLAGRLFYEQF
TRBJ1-1	TRBD1	once	TRBV10-1	ASRDRGHHTEAF
TRBJ1-3	NA	NA	TRBV28	ASRLPAPLGSTIY
TRBJ2-1	NA	NA	TRBV28	ASSLWQGRFNEQF
TRBJ2-3	TRBD2	once	TRBV5-6	ASSFGTSGRTDTQY
TRBJ1-5	NA	NA	TRBV27	ASSFRHPTVQPQH
TRBJ2-7	NA	NA	TRBV19	ASSVGLLYEQY
TRBJ2-7	NA	NA	TRBV2	ASSVGQTPSYEQY
TRBJ2-7	NA	NA	TRBV6-1	ASSEGGDYEQY
TRBJ2-2	TRBD2	NA	TRBV27	ASTLAGGGTGELF
TRBJ2-2	NA	NA	TRBV29-1	SVAVSTGELF
TRBJ1-5	TRBD1	NA	TRBV28	ASRPRQGQATSSNQPQH
TRBJ2-7	NA	NA	TRBV27	ASSKTGRGSYEQY
TRBJ2-7	TRBD2	NA	TRBV7-6	ASSRSAGGSYEQY
TRBJ2-3	NA	NA	TRBV5-6	ASSYLRDGRDTQY
TRBJ1-1	TRBD1	NA	TRBV6-5	ASSYDLDRGHTEAF
TRBJ2-3	NA	NA	TRBV5-6	ASSLELIPGHVEDTQY
TRBJ1-5	NA	NA	TRBV7-9	ASSLSIGNQPQH
TRBJ1-4	NA	once	TRBV7-8	ASSSEEWTELEKLF
TRBJ1-1	NA	once	TRBV10-3	AITPEDGTEAF
TRBJ1-4	NA	NA	TRBV5-5	ASSLAEAGDNEKLF
TRBJ2-1	NA	NA	TRBV5-1	ATRESRQSSYNEQF
TRBJ2-2	NA	NA	TRBV19	ASSTLSTGELF
TRBJ2-7	TRBD2	NA	TRBV5-1	ASSLGLAGVFYEQY
TRBJ1-3	NA	NA	TRBV27	ASGPLGPTSGNTIY
TRBJ1-2	NA	NA	TRBV28	ASSFRGLVYGYT
TRBJ2-3	TRBD2	NA	TRBV14	ASSQTGLATDTQY
TRBJ2-1	NA	NA	TRBV6-4	ASSGTAGTGITAGSNEQF
TRBJ1-1	NA	NA	TRBV6-1	ASSEIQGTEAF
TRBJ2-1	NA	NA	TRBV29-1	SVFVGRTTYNEQF
TRBJ1-1	NA	NA	TRBV7-9	ASSLDQEENTEAF
TRBJ2-7	TRBD2	once	TRBV30	AWRVTSGSYEQY
TRBJ2-7	NA	NA	TRBV5-1	ASSLDRSYEQY
TRBJ2-3	NA	NA	TRBV27	ASSLSPGGTDTQY